The 14 T cell receptor beta chains presented below share a single source sample, sequenced in a study of T cells in Graves' hyperthyroidism and ophthalmopathy. TCR beta CDR3 regions were amplified from RNA transcripts. TCR CDR3 regions were first amplified by RT-PCR with HTBI primers. TCRdb used MiXCR to reprocess the multiplex PCR reads, holding one entry per CDR3 protein. The data contain 490,000 or so distinct CDR3 sequences, 15% to 20% of them singletons. The sequenced material came from blood. These receptors all stem from a woman aged 25 to 39 with Graves' ophthalmopathy.

This clonotype has only a few counts. The rearrangement joins TRBV6-1 to TRBJ1-2, with D perhaps matching TRBD1 (5 bases). The germline V gene has CDR1 MNHNS and CDR2 SASEGT. V was cut by 10 bases and J by 3 bases, with 15 bases left in between. The CDR3 is made up of 13 amino acids. CDR3 residues: CATGGGPYYGYTF. Here the CDR3 DNA reads TGTGCCACCGGGGGTGGTCCTTACTATGGCTACACCTTC.

V usage is TRBV12-3 or TRBV12-4 and J usage is TRBJ2-7, with a weak D call TRBD2 (5 bases). CDR3 length: 13 amino acids. V gave up 6 bases and J gave up 3 bases, with 12 bases separating them. CDR3 sequence reads: CASSRGSLYEQYF. In nucleotides, the CDR3 is TGTGCCAGCAGCCGAGGGTCTCTCTACGAGCAGTACTTC.

The rearrangement joins TRBV19 to TRBJ2-4; possible D gene TRBD1, 6 bases. This CDR3 has 16 amino acids. Trimming cost V 7 bases and J 2 bases, with 18 bases left between them. Germline V gene sequence: CDR1 LNHDA, CDR2 SQIVND (reference sequence). The CDR3 is CASNPTGGMTKNIQYF. CDR3 sequence (DNA): TGTGCCAGTAACCCGACAGGTGGGATGACCAAAAACATTCAGTACTTC. The full variable domain, in which reference TRBV19 and TRBJ2-4 provide the parts outside the CDR3, is DGGITQSPKYLFRKEGQNVTLSCEQNLNHDAMYWYRQDPGQGLRLIYYSQIVNDFQKGDIAEGYSVSREKKESFPLTVTSAQKNPTAFYLCASNPTGGMTKNIQYFGAGTRLSVL.

This clonotype was seen more than once but under ten times. The chain has TRBV20-1 and TRBJ1-5, with 7 bases matching TRBD1. This CDR3 has 15 residues. Looked up from germline, CDR1 is DFQATT and CDR2 is SNEGSKA (reference sequence). Trimming at V came to 4 bases and at J to 4 bases, leaving 10 bases not matched to a gene. DNA for the CDR3: TGCAGTGCTACAGACGAGGGGGCCGTTAATCAGCCCCAGCATTTT. Amino acid sequence: CSATDEGAVNQPQHF.

The sample holds a few counts of this clonotype. CDR3 sequence (DNA): TGTGCCAGCAGATCGGCGGGTGGCTCTGGGGCCAACGTCCTGACTTTC. This translates into CASRSAGGSGANVLTF. The V call is TRBV27, the J call TRBJ2-6; the D gene is possibly TRBD2 (5 bases). This CDR3 region has 16 residues. The V end lost 6 bases, the J end lost 0 bases, and 12 bases lay between the germline ends. Germline CDR1 reads MNHEY; CDR2 reads SMNVEV (reference sequence).

This clonotype was found many times. This chain joins TRBV7-2 and TRBJ2-3; TRBD2 aligns across 8 bases. This CDR3 spans 16 amino acids. V was pared by 1 base and J by 2 bases, with 5 bases of the junction left unmatched. Germline CDR1 and CDR2: SGHTA and FQGNSA. The CDR3 spells CASSLDAGGFTDTQYF. Written as DNA, the CDR3 is TGTGCCAGCAGCTTAGATGCGGGAGGTTTCACAGATACGCAGTATTTT.

This clonotype has more than one count but fewer than ten. In nucleotides, the CDR3 is TGTGCCATCAGGGGTCGGACAGGGAGGACTAGCGGGAGTGGATACAATGAGCAGTTCTTC. It is translated as CAIRGRTGRTSGSGYNEQFF. The genes are TRBV10-3 and TRBJ2-1; 13 nucleotides agree with TRBD2. Germline V gene sequence: CDR1 ENHRY, CDR2 SYGVKD. The J segment lost 4 bases and the V segment lost 6 bases, leaving 18 bases of the junction unmatched. This CDR3 contains 20 residues.

This clonotype was detected a few times. This chain uses TRBV20-1 with TRBJ2-2; 12 bases align to TRBD2. Germline V gene lookup returns CDR1 DFQATT and CDR2 SNEGSKA (reference sequence). V lost 1 base and J lost 4; bases outside the gene matches: 4. CDR3 size: 16 residues. CDR3 residues: CSARAGTSGFTGELFF. CDR3 nucleotides: TGCAGTGCTAGAGCCGGGACTAGCGGGTTCACCGGGGAGCTGTTTTTT.

The CDR3 sequence is CSARASAYNEQFF. The CDR3 region has the DNA TGCAGTGCTAGAGCCTCGGCCTACAATGAGCAGTTCTTC. The V gene is TRBV20-1, the J gene TRBJ2-1; no reliable D call. V lost 1 base to trimming and J lost 2 bases, with 6 bases between them. This CDR3 has 13 amino acids. The V gene's germline CDR1 is DFQATT and CDR2 SNEGSKA (reference sequence).

This clonotype was counted at least ten times. The rearrangement joins TRBV28 to TRBJ2-1; no reliable D call. The CDR3 has 14 residues. CDR1 and CDR2 (germline): MDHEN, SYDVKM. Trimming took off 9 bases at V and 3 bases at J, with 15 bases between the two ends. DNA for the CDR3: TGTGCCAGTGGGTGGGCTGGGCGCTACAATGAGCAGTTCTTC. Protein product: CASGWAGRYNEQFF.

This clonotype has a count of ten or more. The chain recombines TRBV7-9 with TRBJ2-7, with D hard to call. Trimming took off 2 bases at V and 6 bases at J, with 14 bases between the two ends. CDR1 and CDR2 (germline): SEHNR, FQNEAQ (reference sequence). The CDR3 has 14 residues. The CDR3 bases are TGTGCCAGCAGCTTATCAAGGTGGATGGGCGAGCAGTACTTC. Translating gives CASSLSRWMGEQYF.

In this sample, this clonotype turned up many times. The chain employs TRBV18 and TRBJ2-5; D gene uncertain. CDR1 and CDR2 (germline): KGHSH, LQKENI. The CDR3 is 15 amino acids. The V gene lost 4 bases and the J gene lost 1 base, with 13 bases spanning the gap. The CDR3 DNA reads as TGTGCCAGCTCACTGCCCTTGGGCGGCCAAGAGACCCAGTACTTC. Protein product: CASSLPLGGQETQYF.

The rearrangement joins TRBV29-1 to TRBJ1-1; maybe TRBD1 (6 bases). V was shortened by 7 bases and J by 5 bases, with 14 bases between the two germline ends. Germline V gene lookup returns CDR1 SQVTM and CDR2 ANQGSEA. There are 12 residues in the CDR3. CDR3 coding DNA: TGCAGCGCAAAGACAGGTATGACTGAAGCTTTCTTT. Amino acid sequence: CSAKTGMTEAFF.

This clonotype was counted a few times. The chain is built from TRBV12-3 or TRBV12-4 and TRBJ1-3, with D perhaps matching TRBD1 (5 bases). Trimming took 6 bases from V and 2 from J, leaving 11 bases between them. This CDR3 is 14 amino acids long. CDR3 region: CASREQETGNTIYF. CDR3 DNA: TGTGCCAGCAGAGAACAGGAAACTGGAAACACCATATATTTT.